The T cell receptor (beta chain) described here comes from a study of shared clonotypes between healthy human individuals. Clones were sequenced by immunoSEQ multiplex PCR, and TCRdb holds only the in-frame ones, with some missing. This sample has fewer than 400,000 clones, with around 72% found just once. Memory CD4+ cells were the fraction left after CD45RA+ naive selection. CDR3 length: 12 amino acids. The V and J ends lost 3 bases and 5 bases respectively, with 6 bases between them. Germline V gene sequence: CDR1 SGHKS, CDR2 YYEKEE (reference sequence). The sample comprised memory CD4+ T cells sorted from blood. Stated subset: CD45RA-negative fraction. The receptor comes from a man aged 25-45 years in good health. The V gene is TRBV5-5, the J gene TRBJ1-5; D gene ambiguous. CDR3 in DNA: TGTGCCAGCAGCTACAGAGATCAGCCCCAGCATTTT. Residues: CASSYRDQPQHF.